What follows are 15 T cell receptor beta chains derived from one specimen sequenced in a study of cytotoxic CD8 clonotypes in ibrutinib-treated CLL. Assay: immunoSEQ multiplex PCR; the TCRdb copy retains only in-frame clones and omits some. The sample has 200,000 to 250,000 clones; roughly 77% are singletons. Sequencing used PBMCs, obtained after 12 months of ibrutinib treatment. The receptors stem from a human donor with chronic lymphocytic leukemia.

The chain couples TRBV27 to TRBJ1-5, with D tentatively TRBD1 (5 bases). Trimming cost V 7 bases and J 5 bases, with 18 bases left between them. Germline loops: CDR1 MNHEY, CDR2 SMNVEV (reference sequence). The CDR3 loop spans 15 amino acids. CDR3 residues: CASKGFGQGHQPQHF. CDR3 DNA: TGTGCCAGCAAAGGGTTTGGGCAGGGTCATCAGCCCCAGCATTTT.

This clone was detected a few times. CDR3 nucleotide sequence: TGCGCCAGCAGCCTAGTTACAGGGATGAACACTGAAGCTTTCTTT. It codes for CASSLVTGMNTEAFF. The chain recombines TRBV5-1 with TRBJ1-1, with D maybe TRBD1 (6 bases). Germline assignment: CDR1 SGHRS and CDR2 YFSETQ. V shed 4 bases and J shed 0 bases, with 13 bases lying between them. This CDR3 region has 15 residues.

The chain has TRBV7-9 and TRBJ2-7, with D tentatively TRBD1 (6 bases). This CDR3 has 14 amino acids. V lost 0 bases and J lost 5, with 11 bases in between. Germline V gives CDR1 SEHNR, CDR2 FQNEAQ (reference sequence). As DNA, the CDR3 is TGTGCCAGCAGCTTAGCCCAGGGGATCCACGAGCAGTACTTC. This translates into CASSLAQGIHEQYF.

This sequence joins TRBV6-1 and TRBJ2-2; D not resolved. Trimming took 1 base from V and 7 from J, leaving 10 bases between them. The CDR3 has 14 residues. Germline V CDR1 and CDR2: MNHNS, SASEGT. The CDR3 bases are TGTGCCAGCAGTGAAGGAGGTAGCCGCGGGGAGCTGTTTTTT. Translating gives CASSEGGSRGELFF.

This clone was observed at least ten times. J is TRBJ2-7 and V is TRBV10-1, with a tentative D call TRBD2 (6 bases). V was clipped by 4 bases and J by 2 bases, with 6 bases between them. Germline CDR1 reads WNHNN; CDR2 reads SYGVQD (reference sequence). The CDR3 spans 12 residues. The CDR3 DNA is TGCGCCAGCAGTGGGACTACCTACGAGCAGTACTTC. Its translation: CASSGTTYEQYF.

The rearrangement links TRBV18 to TRBJ1-2; D remains ambiguous. Germline values: CDR1 KGHSH, CDR2 LQKENI. V lost 6 bases and J 2 bases, leaving 4 bases between the germline ends. The CDR3 sequence is 11 residues long. CDR3 region: CASSPNYGYTF. CDR3 sequence (DNA): TGTGCCAGCTCCCCGAACTATGGCTACACCTTC.

The chain is built from TRBV19 and TRBJ1-1; D is unclear. Trimming stripped 3 bases from V and 1 base from J, with 9 bases between. The germline V gene encodes CDR1 LNHDA and CDR2 SQIVND (reference sequence). The CDR3 is 14 amino acids. The CDR3 loop is CASSIHMGNTEAFF. The CDR3 coding sequence is TGTGCCAGTAGTATCCATATGGGGAACACTGAAGCTTTCTTT.

V and J are TRBV29-1 and TRBJ1-2; D remains ambiguous. Trimming stripped 6 bases from V and 4 bases from J, with 9 bases between. Germline-derived CDR1 and CDR2 are SQVTM and ANQGSEA. The CDR3 loop spans 11 amino acids. CDR3 nucleotide sequence: TGCAGCGTATGGGAGTTCTATGGCTACACCTTC. Protein product: CSVWEFYGYTF.

The V and J genes are TRBV28 and TRBJ1-5, with D hard to call. Deletions cut 9 bases from V and 4 bases from J, with 7 bases between. The germline V gene encodes CDR1 MDHEN and CDR2 SYDVKM. The CDR3 runs 11 residues. The CDR3 region is CASLGNQPQHF. In DNA form, the CDR3 reads TGTGCCAGTTTAGGGAATCAGCCCCAGCATTTT.

The chain is built from TRBV28 and TRBJ1-4, with a tentative D call TRBD1 (5 bases). Germline CDR1 is MDHEN and CDR2 is SYDVKM. V was pared by 7 bases and J by 6 bases, with 12 bases between. CDR3 size: 13 residues. The CDR3 loop is CASTSGGDEKLFF. The CDR3 nucleotides are TGTGCCAGCACCTCGGGGGGGGATGAAAAACTGTTTTTT.

This clone was seen once. The CDR3 DNA is TGCAGCGTTGGGGCAGGAAAAGACCAGCCCCAGCATTTT. This translates into CSVGAGKDQPQHF. This chain joins TRBV29-1 and TRBJ1-5; unclear D gene. CDR3 length: 13 residues. Germline V gene sequence: CDR1 SQVTM, CDR2 ANQGSEA. V was trimmed by 4 bases and J by 7 bases, leaving 14 bases between them.

The V call is TRBV27, the J call TRBJ1-6, with a tentative D call TRBD1 (6 bases). Trimming left V 10 bases short and J 10 bases short, with 35 bases between. Germline V CDR1 and CDR2: MNHEY, SMNVEV (reference sequence). The CDR3 is 19 residues long. The CDR3 sequence: CATRGLGGRNRLGGSPLHF. The DNA of the CDR3 is TGTGCCACTCGCGGATTGGGGGGGCGTAACCGCCTCGGGGGATCACCCCTCCACTTT.

The chain couples TRBV20-1 to TRBJ2-1; D is unresolved. Trimming left V 0 bases short and J 6 bases short, with 3 bases between. This CDR3 has 11 amino acids. The germline V gene has CDR1 DFQATT and CDR2 SNEGSKA (reference sequence). For the CDR3, the DNA is TGCAGTGCTAGAGATGGCAATGAGCAGTTCTTC. The encoded protein is CSARDGNEQFF.

V is TRBV27 and J is TRBJ2-7; D may be TRBD2 (5 bases). Germline values: CDR1 MNHEY, CDR2 SMNVEV (reference sequence). V lost 6 bases to trimming and J lost 2 bases, with 17 bases between them. The CDR3 is made up of 15 amino acids. DNA for the CDR3: TGTGCCAGCAGATTTCGGGGTCCATCGCCCTACGAGCAGTACTTC. This encodes CASRFRGPSPYEQYF.

The chain uses TRBV7-3 and TRBJ2-7; D unresolved. The CDR3 spans 15 residues. Between the trimmed V and J ends, which lost 0 bases and 2 bases, there was a span of 11 bases. Per the germline V gene, CDR1 is SGHTA and CDR2 is FQGTGA. CDR3 DNA sequence: TGTGCCAGCAGCTTAACACCCGTCCAAGCCTACGAGCAGTACTTC. Protein product: CASSLTPVQAYEQYF.